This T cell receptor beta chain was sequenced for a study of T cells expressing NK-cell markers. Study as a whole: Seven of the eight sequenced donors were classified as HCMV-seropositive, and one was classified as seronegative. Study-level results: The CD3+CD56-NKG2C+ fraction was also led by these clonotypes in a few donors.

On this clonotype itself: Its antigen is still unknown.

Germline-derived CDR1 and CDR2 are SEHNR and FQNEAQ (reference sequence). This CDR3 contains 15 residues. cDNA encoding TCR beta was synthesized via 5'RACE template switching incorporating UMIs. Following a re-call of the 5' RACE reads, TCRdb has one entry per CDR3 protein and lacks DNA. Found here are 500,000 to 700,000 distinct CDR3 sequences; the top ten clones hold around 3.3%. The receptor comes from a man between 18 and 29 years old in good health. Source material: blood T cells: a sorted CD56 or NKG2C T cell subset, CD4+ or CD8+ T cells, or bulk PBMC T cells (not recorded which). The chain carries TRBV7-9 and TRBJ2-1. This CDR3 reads CASSFSGLSYNEQFF.